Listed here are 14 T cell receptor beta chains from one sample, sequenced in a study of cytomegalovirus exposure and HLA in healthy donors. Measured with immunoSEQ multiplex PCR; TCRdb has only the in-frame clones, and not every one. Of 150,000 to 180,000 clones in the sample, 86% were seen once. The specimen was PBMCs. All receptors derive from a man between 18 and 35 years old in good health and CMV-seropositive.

The CDR3 DNA follows: TGTGCCAGCAGTCTCCGGACAGGCGGGGAGCAGTTCTTC. Translating it yields CASSLRTGGEQFF. The V call is TRBV27, the J call TRBJ2-1; 7 positions match TRBD1. The CDR3 contains 13 residues. CDR1 is MNHEY, CDR2 SMNVEV, per germline (reference sequence). J gave up 10 bases and V 5 bases, and 8 bases lay outside the gene matches.

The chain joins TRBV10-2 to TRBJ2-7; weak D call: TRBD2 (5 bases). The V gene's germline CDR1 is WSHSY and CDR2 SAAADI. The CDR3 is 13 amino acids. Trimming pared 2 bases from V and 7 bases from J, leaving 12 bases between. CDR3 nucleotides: TGCGCCAGCAGTGAGACCATGTCGGGGGAGCAGTACTTC. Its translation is CASSETMSGEQYF.

The CDR3 loop reads CASSYSPSGTTGELFF. The CDR3 DNA is TGTGCCAGCAGTTACTCGCCTAGCGGGACCACCGGGGAGCTGTTTTTT. The gene calls are TRBV6-5 and TRBJ2-2, with 9 bases that match TRBD2. This CDR3 contains 16 residues. Losses at the gene ends were 0 bases for V and 4 bases for J; bases not matched to a gene: 3. From germline, CDR1 is MNHEY and CDR2 SVGAGI.

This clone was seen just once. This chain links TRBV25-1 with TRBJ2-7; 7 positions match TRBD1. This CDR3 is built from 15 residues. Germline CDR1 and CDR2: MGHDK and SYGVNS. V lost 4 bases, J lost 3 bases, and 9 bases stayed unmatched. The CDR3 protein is CASSGPPGQHYEQYF. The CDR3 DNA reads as TGTGCCAGCAGTGGGCCCCCGGGACAGCACTACGAGCAGTACTTC.

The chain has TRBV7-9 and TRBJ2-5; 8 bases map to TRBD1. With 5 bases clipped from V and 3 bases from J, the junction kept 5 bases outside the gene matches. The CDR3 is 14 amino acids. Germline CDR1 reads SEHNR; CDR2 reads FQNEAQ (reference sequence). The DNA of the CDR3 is TGTGCCAGCAGCACCGGACAGGGCGAAGAGACCCAGTACTTC. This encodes CASSTGQGEETQYF.

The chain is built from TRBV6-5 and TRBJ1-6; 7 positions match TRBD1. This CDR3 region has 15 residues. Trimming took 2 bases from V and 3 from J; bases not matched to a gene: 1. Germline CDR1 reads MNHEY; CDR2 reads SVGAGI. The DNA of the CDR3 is TGTGCCAGCAGTTACCGGGACAGCTATAATTCACCCCTCCACTTT. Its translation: CASSYRDSYNSPLHF.

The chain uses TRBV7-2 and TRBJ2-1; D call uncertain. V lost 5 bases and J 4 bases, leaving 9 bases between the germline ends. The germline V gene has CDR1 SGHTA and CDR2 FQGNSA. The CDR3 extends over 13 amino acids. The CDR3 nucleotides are TGTGCCAGCAGCACGATTACATACAATGAGCAGTTCTTC. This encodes CASSTITYNEQFF. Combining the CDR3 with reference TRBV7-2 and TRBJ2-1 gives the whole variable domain GAGVSQSPSNKVTEKGKDVELRCDPISGHTALYWYRQSLGQGLEFLIYFQGNSAPDKSGLPSDRFSAERTGGSVSTLTIQRTQQEDSAVYLCASSTITYNEQFFGPGTRLTVL.

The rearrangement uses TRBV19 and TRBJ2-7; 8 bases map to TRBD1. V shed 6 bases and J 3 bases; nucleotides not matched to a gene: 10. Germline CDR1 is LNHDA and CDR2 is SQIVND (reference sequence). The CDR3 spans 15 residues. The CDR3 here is CASRFKSTGGYEQYF. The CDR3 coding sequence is TGTGCCAGTAGATTCAAATCTACAGGGGGCTACGAGCAGTACTTC.

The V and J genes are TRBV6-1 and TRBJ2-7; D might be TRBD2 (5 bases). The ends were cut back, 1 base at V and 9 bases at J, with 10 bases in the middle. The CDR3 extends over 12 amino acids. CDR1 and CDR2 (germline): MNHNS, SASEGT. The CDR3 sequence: CASSEGGVWQYF. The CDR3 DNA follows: TGTGCCAGCAGTGAAGGGGGAGTTTGGCAGTACTTC.

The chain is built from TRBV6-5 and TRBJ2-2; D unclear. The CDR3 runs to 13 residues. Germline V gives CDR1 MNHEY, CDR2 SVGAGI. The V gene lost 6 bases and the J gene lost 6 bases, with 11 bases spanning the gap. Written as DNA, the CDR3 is TGTGCCAGCAGCCAAACTCACGCCGGGGAGCTGTTTTTT. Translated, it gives CASSQTHAGELFF.

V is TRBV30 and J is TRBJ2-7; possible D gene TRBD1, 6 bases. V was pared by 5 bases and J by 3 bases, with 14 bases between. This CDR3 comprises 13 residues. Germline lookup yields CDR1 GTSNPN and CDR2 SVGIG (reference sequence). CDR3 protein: CAWGMGANYEQYF. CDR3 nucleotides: TGTGCCTGGGGGATGGGGGCCAACTACGAGCAGTACTTC. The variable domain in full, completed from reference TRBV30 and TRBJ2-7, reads SQTIHQWPATLVQPVGSPLSLECTVEGTSNPNLYWYRQAAGRGLQLLFYSVGIGQISSEVPQNLSASRPQDRQFILSSKKLLLSDSGFYLCAWGMGANYEQYFGPGTRLTVT.

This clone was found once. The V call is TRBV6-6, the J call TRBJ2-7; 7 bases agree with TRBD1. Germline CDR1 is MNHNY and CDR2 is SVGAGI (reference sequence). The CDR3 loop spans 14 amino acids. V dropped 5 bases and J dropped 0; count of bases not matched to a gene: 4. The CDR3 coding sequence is TGTGCCAGCAGTCCCCGGGACAGCTCCTACGAGCAGTACTTC. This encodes CASSPRDSSYEQYF.

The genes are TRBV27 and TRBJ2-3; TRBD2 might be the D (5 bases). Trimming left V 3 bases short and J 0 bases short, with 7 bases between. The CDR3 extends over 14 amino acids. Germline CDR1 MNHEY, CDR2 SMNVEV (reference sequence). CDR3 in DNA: TGTGCCAGCAGTTTCGGACTGAGCACAGATACGCAGTATTTT. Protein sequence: CASSFGLSTDTQYF.

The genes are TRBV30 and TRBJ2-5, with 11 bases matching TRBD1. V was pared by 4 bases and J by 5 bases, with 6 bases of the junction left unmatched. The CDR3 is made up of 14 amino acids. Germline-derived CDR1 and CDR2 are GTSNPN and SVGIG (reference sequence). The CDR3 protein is CAWMWTGGDETQYF. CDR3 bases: TGTGCCTGGATGTGGACAGGGGGCGATGAGACCCAGTACTTC. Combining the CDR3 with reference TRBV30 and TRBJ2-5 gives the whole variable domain SQTIHQWPATLVQPVGSPLSLECTVEGTSNPNLYWYRQAAGRGLQLLFYSVGIGQISSEVPQNLSASRPQDRQFILSSKKLLLSDSGFYLCAWMWTGGDETQYFGPGTRLLVL.